The 5 T cell receptor beta chains below come from one sample, sequenced in a study of T-cell reconstitution after alpha-beta-depleted transplantation in children. Preparation of the TCRbeta library used unique molecular identifiers. TCRdb reprocessed the PCR reads with MiXCR, giving one entry per CDR3 protein. The table lists about 50,000 distinct CDR3 sequences, 5.5% to 7.5% of them singletons. Source: PBMCs, mostly from graft donor cells, taken 60 days after TCRalphabeta/CD19-depleted stem cell transplant. The receptor set was obtained from a female patient aged 2-9 years who had a stem cell transplant for aplastic anemia, so the T cells may come from the graft donor.

This clonotype has a count of ten or more. The chain recombines TRBV5-1 with TRBJ2-1; D ambiguous. The CDR3 runs 13 residues. Germline-derived CDR1 and CDR2 are SGHRS and YFSETQ. Deletions cut 4 bases from V and 0 bases from J, with 5 bases between. CDR3 region: CASSMSSYNEQFF. For the CDR3, the DNA is TGCGCCAGCAGCATGAGCTCCTACAATGAGCAGTTCTTC.

This clonotype was recorded at least ten times. This rearrangement joins TRBV15 to TRBJ1-3; D is possibly TRBD1 (5 bases). This CDR3 is built from 17 residues. Trimming cost V 1 base and J 0 bases, with 13 bases left between them. Germline assignment: CDR1 LNHNV and CDR2 YYDKDF (reference sequence). The DNA for the CDR3 is TGTGCCACCAGCAGAGGTGAAGGGGCGAGCTCTGGAAACACCATATATTTT. Its translation is CATSRGEGASSGNTIYF.

This clonotype was seen ten or more times. The CDR3 loop is CSASSGGPDTEAFF. As DNA, the CDR3 is TGCAGTGCTTCGTCGGGGGGGCCTGACACTGAAGCTTTCTTT. V is TRBV20-1 and J is TRBJ1-1; maybe TRBD1 (6 bases). Per the germline V gene, CDR1 is DFQATT and CDR2 is SNEGSKA (reference sequence). Trimming took off 5 bases at V and 3 bases at J, with 16 bases between the two ends. This CDR3 has 14 amino acids.

The chain combines TRBV30 with TRBJ2-1; 9 nucleotides line up with TRBD2. Germline assignment: CDR1 GTSNPN and CDR2 SVGIG (reference sequence). The CDR3 contains 17 residues. The trim removed 4 bases at V and 2 bases at J, leaving 12 bases unmatched. The CDR3 spells CAWKGVSGRGTYNEQFF. The CDR3 coding sequence is TGTGCCTGGAAAGGGGTTAGCGGGAGAGGAACCTACAATGAGCAGTTCTTC. Full variable domain (rest looked up from reference TRBV30 and TRBJ2-1): SQTIHQWPATLVQPVGSPLSLECTVEGTSNPNLYWYRQAAGRGLQLLFYSVGIGQISSEVPQNLSASRPQDRQFILSSKKLLLSDSGFYLCAWKGVSGRGTYNEQFFGPGTRLTVL.

This clonotype occurred many times. CDR3 loop: CASSLSGCNEQFF. CDR3 nucleotide sequence: TGTGCCAGCAGCTTGTCAGGGTGCAATGAGCAGTTCTTC. The rearrangement uses TRBV5-5 and TRBJ2-1, with a possible D match to TRBD1 (5 bases). The V and J ends lost 1 base and 6 bases respectively, with 8 bases between them. Germline assignment: CDR1 SGHKS and CDR2 YYEKEE (reference sequence). The CDR3 has 13 amino acids.